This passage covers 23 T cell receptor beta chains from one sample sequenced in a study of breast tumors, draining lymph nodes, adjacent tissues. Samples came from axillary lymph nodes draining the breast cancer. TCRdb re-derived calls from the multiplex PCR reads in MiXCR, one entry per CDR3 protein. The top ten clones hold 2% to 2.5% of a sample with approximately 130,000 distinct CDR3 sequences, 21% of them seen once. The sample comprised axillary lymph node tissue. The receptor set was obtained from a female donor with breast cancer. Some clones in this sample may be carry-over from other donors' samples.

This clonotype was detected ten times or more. CDR3 coding DNA: TGTGCCAGCAGCTTAATACAGGATTCTGAGCAGTTCTTC. Encoded protein: CASSLIQDSEQFF. The chain has TRBV7-3 and TRBJ2-1; perhaps TRBD1 as D (5 bases). Germline loops: CDR1 SGHTA, CDR2 FQGTGA. The CDR3 sequence is 13 residues long. Trimming left V 1 base short and J 9 bases short, with 10 bases between.

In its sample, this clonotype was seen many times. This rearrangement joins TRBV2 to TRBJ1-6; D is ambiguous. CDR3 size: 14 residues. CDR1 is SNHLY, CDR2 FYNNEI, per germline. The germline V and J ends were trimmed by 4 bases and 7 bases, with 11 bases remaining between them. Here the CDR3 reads CASSVWGPNSPLHF. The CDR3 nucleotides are TGTGCCAGCAGTGTATGGGGTCCCAATTCACCCCTCCACTTT.

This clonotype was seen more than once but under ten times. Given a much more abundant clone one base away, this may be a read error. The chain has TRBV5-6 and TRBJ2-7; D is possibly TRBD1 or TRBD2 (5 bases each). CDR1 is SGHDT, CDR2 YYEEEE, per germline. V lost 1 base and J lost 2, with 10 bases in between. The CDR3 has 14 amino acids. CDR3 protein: CASSLRDAAYEQYF. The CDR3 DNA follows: TGTGCCAGCAGCTTGCGGGACGCTGCCTACGAGCAGTACTTC.

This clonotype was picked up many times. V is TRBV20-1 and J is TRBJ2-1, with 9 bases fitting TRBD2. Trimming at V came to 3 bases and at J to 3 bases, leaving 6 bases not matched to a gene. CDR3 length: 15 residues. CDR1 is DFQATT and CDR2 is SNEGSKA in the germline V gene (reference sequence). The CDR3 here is CSARDLAGDYNEQFF. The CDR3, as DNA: TGCAGTGCTAGGGACTTAGCGGGAGACTACAATGAGCAGTTCTTC.

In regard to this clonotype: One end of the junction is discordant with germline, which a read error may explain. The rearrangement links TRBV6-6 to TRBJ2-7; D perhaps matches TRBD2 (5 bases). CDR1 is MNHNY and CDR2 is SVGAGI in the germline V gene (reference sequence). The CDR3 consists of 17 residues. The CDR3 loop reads CARSPGGLAGLPYEQYF. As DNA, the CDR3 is TGCGCCAGAAGTCCCGGCGGGTTGGCGGGTCTCCCCTACGAGCAGTACTTC.

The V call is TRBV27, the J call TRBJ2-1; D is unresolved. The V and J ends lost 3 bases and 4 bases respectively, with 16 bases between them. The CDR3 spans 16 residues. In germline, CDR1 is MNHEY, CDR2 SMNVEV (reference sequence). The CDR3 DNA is TGTGCCAGCAGTTTTCGGTCGGAGTTTGGTTACAATGAGCAGTTCTTC. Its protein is CASSFRSEFGYNEQFF.

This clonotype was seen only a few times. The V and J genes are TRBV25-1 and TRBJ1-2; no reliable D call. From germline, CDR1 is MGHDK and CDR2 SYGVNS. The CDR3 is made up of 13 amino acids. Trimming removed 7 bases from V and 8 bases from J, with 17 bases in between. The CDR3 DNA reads TGTGCCAGCACGCCGGGGAATGATAGGGGCTACACCTTC. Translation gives CASTPGNDRGYTF.

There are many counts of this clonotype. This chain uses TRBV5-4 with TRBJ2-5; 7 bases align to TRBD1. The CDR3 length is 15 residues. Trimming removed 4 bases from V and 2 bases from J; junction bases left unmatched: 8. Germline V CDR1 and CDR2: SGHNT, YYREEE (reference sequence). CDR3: CASSPYPTGQETQYF. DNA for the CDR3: TGTGCCAGCAGCCCTTACCCGACAGGGCAAGAGACCCAGTACTTC. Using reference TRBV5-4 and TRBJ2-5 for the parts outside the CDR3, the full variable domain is ETGVTQSPTHLIKTRGQQVTLRCSSQSGHNTVSWYQQALGQGPQFIFQYYREEENGRGNFPPRFSGLQFPNYSSELNVNALELDDSALYLCASSPYPTGQETQYFGPGTRLLVL.

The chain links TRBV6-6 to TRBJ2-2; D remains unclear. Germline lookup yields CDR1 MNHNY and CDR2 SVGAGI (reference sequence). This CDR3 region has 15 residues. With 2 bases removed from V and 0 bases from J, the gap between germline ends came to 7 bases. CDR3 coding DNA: TGTGCCAGCAGTTACGGGGATTCGAACACCGGGGAGCTGTTTTTT. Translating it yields CASSYGDSNTGELFF.

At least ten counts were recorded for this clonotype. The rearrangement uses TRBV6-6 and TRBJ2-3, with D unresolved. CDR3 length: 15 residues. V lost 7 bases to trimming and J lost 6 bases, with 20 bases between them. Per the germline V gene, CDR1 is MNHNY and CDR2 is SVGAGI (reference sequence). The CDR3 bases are TGTGCCAGCAATCTCCGGGTGGGGATCACCGATACGCAGTATTTT. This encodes CASNLRVGITDTQYF.

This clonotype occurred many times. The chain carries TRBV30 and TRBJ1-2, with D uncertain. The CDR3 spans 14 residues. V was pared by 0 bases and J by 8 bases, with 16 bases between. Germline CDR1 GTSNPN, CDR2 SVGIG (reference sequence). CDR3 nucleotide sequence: TGTGCCTGGAGTGTACGTAGGTCCGACGGGGGCTACACCTTC. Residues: CAWSVRRSDGGYTF. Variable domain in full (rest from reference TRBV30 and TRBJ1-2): SQTIHQWPATLVQPVGSPLSLECTVEGTSNPNLYWYRQAAGRGLQLLFYSVGIGQISSEVPQNLSASRPQDRQFILSSKKLLLSDSGFYLCAWSVRRSDGGYTFGSGTRLTVV.

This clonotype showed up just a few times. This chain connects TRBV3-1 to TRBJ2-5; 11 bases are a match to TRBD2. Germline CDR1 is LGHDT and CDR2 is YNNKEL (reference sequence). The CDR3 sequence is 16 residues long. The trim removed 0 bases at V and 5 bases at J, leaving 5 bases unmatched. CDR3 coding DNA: TGTGCCAGCAGCCAAGAGGGCCTAGCGGGAGGCGAGACCCAGTACTTC. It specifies CASSQEGLAGGETQYF.

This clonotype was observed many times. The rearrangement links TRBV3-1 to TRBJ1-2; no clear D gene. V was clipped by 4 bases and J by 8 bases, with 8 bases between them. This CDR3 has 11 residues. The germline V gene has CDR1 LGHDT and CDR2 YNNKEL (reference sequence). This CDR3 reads CASSLNTGYTF. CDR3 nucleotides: TGTGCCAGCAGCCTTAATACGGGCTACACCTTC.

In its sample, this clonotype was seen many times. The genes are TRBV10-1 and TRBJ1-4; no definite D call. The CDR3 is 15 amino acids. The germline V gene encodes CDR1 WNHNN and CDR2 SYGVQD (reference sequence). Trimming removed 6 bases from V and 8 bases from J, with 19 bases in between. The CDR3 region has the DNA TGCGCCAGCAGCCCCGGACCCTGGGAGGAAGAAAAACTGTTTTTT. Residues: CASSPGPWEEEKLFF.

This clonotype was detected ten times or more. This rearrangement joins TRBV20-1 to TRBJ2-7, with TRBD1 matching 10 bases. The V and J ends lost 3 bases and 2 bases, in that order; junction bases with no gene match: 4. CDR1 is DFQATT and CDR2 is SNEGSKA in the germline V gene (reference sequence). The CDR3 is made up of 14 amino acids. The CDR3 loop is CSASGQGETYEQYF. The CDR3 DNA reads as TGCAGTGCTAGTGGACAGGGGGAGACCTACGAGCAGTACTTC.

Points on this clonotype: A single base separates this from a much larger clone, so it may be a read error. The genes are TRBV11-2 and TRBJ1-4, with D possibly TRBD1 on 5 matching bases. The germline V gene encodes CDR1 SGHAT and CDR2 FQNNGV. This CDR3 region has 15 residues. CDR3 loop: CASSLRGRTNERLFF. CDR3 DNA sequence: TGTGCCAGCAGCTTGAGGGGCCGCACTAATGAAAGACTGTTTTTT.

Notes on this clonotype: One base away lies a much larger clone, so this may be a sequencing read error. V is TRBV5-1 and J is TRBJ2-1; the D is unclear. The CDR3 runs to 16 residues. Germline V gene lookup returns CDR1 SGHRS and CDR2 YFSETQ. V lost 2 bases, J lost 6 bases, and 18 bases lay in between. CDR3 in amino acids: CASSLTSTKGINEQFF. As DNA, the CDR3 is TGCGCCAGCAGCTTAACGAGCACGAAGGGTATCAATGAGCAGTTCTTC.

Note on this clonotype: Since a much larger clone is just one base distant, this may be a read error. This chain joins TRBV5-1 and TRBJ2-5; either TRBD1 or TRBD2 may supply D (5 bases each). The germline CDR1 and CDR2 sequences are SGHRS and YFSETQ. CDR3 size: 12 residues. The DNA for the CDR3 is TGCGCCAGCAGCTTGGTAGGGGAGACCCGGTACTTC. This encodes CASSLVGETRYF. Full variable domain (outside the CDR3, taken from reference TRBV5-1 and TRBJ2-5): KAGVTQTPRYLIKTRGQQVTLSCSPISGHRSVSWYQQTPGQGLQFLFEYFSETQRNKGNFPGRFSGRQFSNSRSEMNVSTLELGDSALYLCASSLVGETRYFGPGTRLLVL.

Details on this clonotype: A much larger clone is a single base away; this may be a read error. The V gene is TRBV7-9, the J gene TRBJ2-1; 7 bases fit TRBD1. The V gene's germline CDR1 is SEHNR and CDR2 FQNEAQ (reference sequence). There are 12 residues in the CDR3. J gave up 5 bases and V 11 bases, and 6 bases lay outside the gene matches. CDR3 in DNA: TGTGCCGAGGGGGCACTTCACAATGAGCAGTTCTTC. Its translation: CAEGALHNEQFF.

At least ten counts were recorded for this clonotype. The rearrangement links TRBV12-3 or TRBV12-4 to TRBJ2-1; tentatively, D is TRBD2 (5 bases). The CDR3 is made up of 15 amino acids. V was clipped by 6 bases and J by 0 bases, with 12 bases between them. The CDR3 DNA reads TGTGCCAGCAGCCGAGGGTGGGACTCCTACAATGAGCAGTTCTTC. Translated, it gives CASSRGWDSYNEQFF.

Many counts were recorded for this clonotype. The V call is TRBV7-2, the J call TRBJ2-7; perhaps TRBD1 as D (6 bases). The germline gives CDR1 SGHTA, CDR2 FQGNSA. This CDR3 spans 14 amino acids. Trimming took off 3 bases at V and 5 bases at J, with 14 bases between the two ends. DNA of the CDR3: TGTGCCAGCAGCTTGGGCAGGGGTAGGAACGAGCAGTACTTC. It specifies CASSLGRGRNEQYF.

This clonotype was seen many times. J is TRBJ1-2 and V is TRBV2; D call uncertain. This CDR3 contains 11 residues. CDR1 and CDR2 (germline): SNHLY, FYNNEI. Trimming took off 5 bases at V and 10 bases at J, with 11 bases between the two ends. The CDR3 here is CASSWSSDYTF. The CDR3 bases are TGTGCCAGCAGTTGGTCCAGTGACTACACCTTC.

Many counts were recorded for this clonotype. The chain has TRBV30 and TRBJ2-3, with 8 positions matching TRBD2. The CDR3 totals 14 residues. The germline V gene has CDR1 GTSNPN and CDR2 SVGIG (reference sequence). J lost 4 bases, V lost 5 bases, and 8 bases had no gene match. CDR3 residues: CAWGGGAGADTQYF. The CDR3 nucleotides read TGTGCCTGGGGGGGGGGAGCGGGAGCAGATACGCAGTATTTT.